This T cell receptor (beta chain) was captured by sequencing in a study of blood T cells in healthy people across ages. In the study overall: Through template switching, about one barcoded beta molecule was captured per two T cells, as measured in model experiments.

Study findings and constraints: CMV status of donors was unknown, possibly confounding expanded clonotype changes. Versus aged donors, long-lived donors had higher diversity and more naive CD4+ cells. The authors considered diversity estimates from one million T cells to be underestimates.

A note on this clonotype: Its matching antigen is unknown. Mismatch with germline at one junction end may stem from a read error.

Using a J-beta primer mix together with a sample-barcoded 5' primer, a second PCR was run for 7 to 11 cycles. TCRdb independently ran MiXCR on the 5' RACE reads; one entry per CDR3 protein. The table records roughly 800,000 distinct CDR3 sequences, 58% of them present only once. CDR1 and CDR2 from the germline V gene are SGHTA and FQGNSA. This CDR3 spans 16 amino acids. The TCR sequence derives from a man aged 25-45 years in good health. The sequenced sample consisted of blood. J is TRBJ2-7 and V is TRBV7-2, with 7 bases that match TRBD2. CDR3 region: CVSTQLSGSNSYEQYF. The CDR3 bases are TGTGTCAGCACCCAACTTAGCGGGTCTAACTCCTACGAGCAGTACTTC.